These T cell receptor beta chains were read from a single sample in a study of blood T cell repertoires in COVID-19. Using immunoSEQ multiplex PCR, the repertoire was profiled, and TCRdb retains in-frame clones only, with some absent. The sample records approximately 200,000 clones, 70% to 90% being singletons. The sample was peripheral blood. The origin of the receptors is a man aged 55 to 69 with acute or convalescent COVID-19. CDR3s include the opening cysteine and the closing phenylalanine or tryptophan. A D gene is named only where the DNA matches it firmly. Where a row states a size, it is once, few, many or the class of an expanded clone; other rows omit it.

j_gene: TRBJ2-1; len: 15; d_gene: TRBD2; abundance: NA; v_gene: TRBV4-1; CDR3aa: CASSQVRTSGFEQFF; CDR3nt: TGCGCCAGCAGCCAAGTTCGGACTAGCGGGTTTGAGCAGTTCTTC
j_gene: TRBJ2-2; len: 15; d_gene: TRBD1; abundance: NA; v_gene: TRBV28; CDR3aa: CASSSSGTGTGELFF; CDR3nt: TGTGCCAGCAGTTCCTCCGGGACAGGGACCGGGGAGCTGTTTTTT
j_gene: TRBJ1-6; len: 15; d_gene: NA; abundance: NA; v_gene: TRBV18; CDR3aa: CASSAGTPDNSPLHF; CDR3nt: TGTGCCAGCTCCGCCGGGACACCAGATAATTCACCCCTCCACTTT
j_gene: TRBJ2-1; len: 15; d_gene: NA; abundance: NA; v_gene: TRBV7-9; CDR3aa: CASSLEGLRYNEQFF; CDR3nt: TGTGCCAGCAGCTTAGAAGGACTTAGATACAATGAGCAGTTCTTC
j_gene: TRBJ2-2; len: 13; d_gene: NA; abundance: NA; v_gene: TRBV6-4; CDR3aa: CASPDRNTGELFF; CDR3nt: TGTGCCAGCCCCGACAGGAACACCGGGGAGCTGTTTTTT
j_gene: TRBJ1-2; len: 13; d_gene: NA; abundance: NA; v_gene: TRBV6-4; CDR3aa: CASSNTGSGGYTF; CDR3nt: TGTGCCAGCAGTAATACAGGGTCTGGCGGCTACACCTTC
j_gene: TRBJ1-5; len: 16; d_gene: TRBD1; abundance: NA; v_gene: TRBV29-1; CDR3aa: CSVPRCRGPSRQPQHF; CDR3nt: TGCAGCGTCCCAAGGTGCAGGGGGCCCTCACGACAGCCCCAGCATTTT
j_gene: TRBJ2-7; len: 15; d_gene: TRBD1; abundance: NA; v_gene: TRBV7-8; CDR3aa: CASSTGTGGFYEQYF; CDR3nt: TGTGCCAGCAGCACCGGGACAGGGGGCTTCTACGAGCAGTACTTC
j_gene: TRBJ2-7; len: 17; d_gene: TRBD2; abundance: NA; v_gene: TRBV4-2; CDR3aa: CASSQDHLAGGAYEQYF; CDR3nt: TGTGCCAGCAGCCAAGATCACCTAGCGGGAGGAGCCTACGAGCAGTACTTC
j_gene: TRBJ1-2; len: 13; d_gene: NA; abundance: NA; v_gene: TRBV2; CDR3aa: CASSLDRLAGYTF; CDR3nt: TGTGCCAGCAGTCTAGACAGACTCGCTGGCTACACCTTC
j_gene: TRBJ1-6; len: 16; d_gene: TRBD1; abundance: NA; v_gene: TRBV7-9; CDR3aa: CASSLAGQGYNSPLHF; CDR3nt: TGTGCCAGCAGCTTAGCGGGACAGGGGTATAATTCACCCCTCCACTTT
j_gene: TRBJ2-1; len: 16; d_gene: NA; abundance: NA; v_gene: TRBV4-2; CDR3aa: CASSQDTGVVYNEQFF; CDR3nt: TGTGCCAGCAGCCAAGATACGGGAGTGGTCTACAATGAGCAGTTCTTC
j_gene: TRBJ1-5; len: 16; d_gene: NA; abundance: NA; v_gene: TRBV3-1/TRBV3-2; CDR3aa: CASSQDGGVGNQPQHF; CDR3nt: TGTGCCAGCAGCCAAGATGGCGGGGTGGGCAATCAGCCCCAGCATTTT
j_gene: TRBJ2-1; len: 15; d_gene: TRBD2; abundance: NA; v_gene: TRBV2; CDR3aa: CASREGTSGYNEQFF; CDR3nt: TGTGCCAGCAGAGAAGGGACTAGCGGCTACAATGAGCAGTTCTTC
j_gene: TRBJ2-7; len: 15; d_gene: TRBD2; abundance: NA; v_gene: TRBV10-3; CDR3aa: CAISESGGSSYEQYF; CDR3nt: TGTGCCATCAGTGAGTCGGGGGGGAGCTCCTACGAGCAGTACTTC
j_gene: TRBJ2-7; len: 15; d_gene: TRBD1; abundance: NA; v_gene: TRBV5-1; CDR3aa: CASSSQGAPSYEQYF; CDR3nt: TGCGCCAGCAGCTCACAGGGGGCTCCTTCCTACGAGCAGTACTTC
j_gene: TRBJ2-5; len: 14; d_gene: TRBD1; abundance: NA; v_gene: TRBV19; CDR3aa: CASRDRGGQETQYF; CDR3nt: TGTGCCAGTAGGGACAGGGGGGGTCAAGAGACCCAGTACTTC
j_gene: TRBJ2-1; len: 14; d_gene: NA; abundance: NA; v_gene: TRBV28; CDR3aa: CASSRARSYNEQFF; CDR3nt: TGTGCCAGCAGCCGAGCGCGCTCCTACAATGAGCAGTTCTTC
j_gene: TRBJ2-7; len: 14; d_gene: TRBD1; abundance: NA; v_gene: TRBV7-8; CDR3aa: CASSLEGGYVGQYF; CDR3nt: TGTGCCAGCAGCTTAGAAGGGGGCTACGTGGGGCAGTACTTC
j_gene: TRBJ1-2; len: 13; d_gene: NA; abundance: once; v_gene: TRBV4-1; CDR3aa: CASSQVVSYGYTF; CDR3nt: TGCGCCAGCAGCCAAGTGGTGAGTTACGGCTACACCTTC
j_gene: TRBJ1-3; len: 13; d_gene: NA; abundance: NA; v_gene: TRBV11-2; CDR3aa: CASSLDRGNTIYF; CDR3nt: TGTGCCAGCAGCTTAGATCGTGGAAACACCATATATTTT
j_gene: TRBJ2-5; len: 14; d_gene: TRBD1; abundance: NA; v_gene: TRBV5-1; CDR3aa: CASSDNRGTETQYF; CDR3nt: TGCGCCAGCAGCGATAACAGGGGTACAGAGACCCAGTACTTC
j_gene: TRBJ1-1; len: 18; d_gene: TRBD1; abundance: NA; v_gene: TRBV27; CDR3aa: CASSSVGGQGRRGTEAFF; CDR3nt: TGTGCCAGCAGTTCGGTGGGGGGACAGGGCCGCCGAGGGACTGAAGCTTTCTTT
j_gene: TRBJ2-3; len: 16; d_gene: TRBD2; abundance: NA; v_gene: TRBV7-9; CDR3aa: CASSSQGTSGTDTQYF; CDR3nt: TGTGCCAGCAGCTCCCAAGGGACTAGCGGCACAGATACGCAGTATTTT
j_gene: TRBJ1-1; len: 13; d_gene: NA; abundance: NA; v_gene: TRBV30; CDR3aa: CALGEGGAGEAFF; CDR3nt: TGTGCCCTCGGAGAGGGGGGGGCTGGTGAAGCTTTCTTT
j_gene: TRBJ2-2; len: 14; d_gene: NA; abundance: NA; v_gene: TRBV4-3; CDR3aa: CASSRGENTGELFF; CDR3nt: TGCGCCAGCAGCCGGGGGGAGAACACCGGGGAGCTGTTTTTT
j_gene: TRBJ2-7; len: 15; d_gene: NA; abundance: NA; v_gene: TRBV28; CDR3aa: CASRWVQGPSYEQYF; CDR3nt: TGTGCCAGCAGGTGGGTACAGGGACCCTCCTACGAGCAGTACTTC
j_gene: TRBJ2-5; len: 14; d_gene: NA; abundance: NA; v_gene: TRBV6-6; CDR3aa: CASSSYRGQETQYF; CDR3nt: TGTGCCAGCAGTTCGTATCGGGGCCAAGAGACCCAGTACTTC
j_gene: TRBJ1-1; len: 13; d_gene: NA; abundance: NA; v_gene: TRBV6-2/TRBV6-3; CDR3aa: CASSRTMNTEAFF; CDR3nt: TGTGCCAGCAGCCGGACAATGAACACTGAAGCTTTCTTT
j_gene: TRBJ2-7; len: 15; d_gene: NA; abundance: NA; v_gene: TRBV5-1; CDR3aa: CASSLAGTATYEQYF; CDR3nt: TGCGCCAGCAGCTTGGCCGGGACTGCAACCTACGAGCAGTACTTC
j_gene: TRBJ2-6; len: 17; d_gene: NA; abundance: NA; v_gene: TRBV3-1/TRBV3-2; CDR3aa: CASSQQGAGAGANVLTF; CDR3nt: TGTGCCAGCAGCCAGCAGGGGGCGGGGGCTGGGGCCAACGTCCTGACTTTC
j_gene: TRBJ1-1; len: 13; d_gene: NA; abundance: NA; v_gene: TRBV5-4; CDR3aa: CASSLLANTEAFF; CDR3nt: TGTGCCAGCAGCTTATTGGCGAACACTGAAGCTTTCTTT
j_gene: TRBJ2-7; len: 16; d_gene: NA; abundance: NA; v_gene: TRBV21-1; CDR3aa: CASSKEPSGTAYEQYF; CDR3nt: TGTGCCAGCAGCAAAGAGCCCTCTGGGACAGCCTACGAGCAGTACTTC
j_gene: TRBJ2-2; len: 17; d_gene: TRBD1; abundance: NA; v_gene: TRBV25-1; CDR3aa: CASSDTGTGAPAGELFF; CDR3nt: TGTGCCAGCAGCGATACCGGGACAGGGGCACCGGCCGGGGAGCTGTTTTTT
j_gene: TRBJ2-7; len: 15; d_gene: NA; abundance: NA; v_gene: TRBV5-1; CDR3aa: CASSELAESSYEQYF; CDR3nt: TGCGCCAGCAGCGAATTAGCTGAGAGCTCCTACGAGCAGTACTTC
j_gene: TRBJ2-2; len: 15; d_gene: TRBD1; abundance: NA; v_gene: TRBV28; CDR3aa: CASSAGDRNTGELFF; CDR3nt: TGTGCCAGCAGTGCCGGGGACAGGAACACCGGGGAGCTGTTTTTT
j_gene: TRBJ1-2; len: 15; d_gene: TRBD1; abundance: NA; v_gene: TRBV7-2; CDR3aa: CASSLAGQGTWGYTF; CDR3nt: TGTGCCAGCAGCCTAGCGGGACAGGGGACATGGGGCTACACCTTC
j_gene: TRBJ1-1; len: 13; d_gene: TRBD1; abundance: NA; v_gene: TRBV29-1; CDR3aa: CSATDRGYTEAFF; CDR3nt: TGCAGCGCTACGGACAGGGGGTACACTGAAGCTTTCTTT
j_gene: TRBJ1-3; len: 15; d_gene: NA; abundance: NA; v_gene: TRBV5-6; CDR3aa: CASSFRGDSGNTIYF; CDR3nt: TGTGCCAGCAGCTTCAGGGGAGACTCTGGAAACACCATATATTTT
j_gene: TRBJ1-5; len: 13; d_gene: NA; abundance: many; v_gene: TRBV27; CDR3aa: CASSLVGAQPQHF; CDR3nt: TGTGCCAGCAGTTTAGTTGGAGCGCAGCCCCAGCATTTT
j_gene: TRBJ2-2; len: 16; d_gene: NA; abundance: NA; v_gene: TRBV15; CDR3aa: CATSRVRRSGTGELFF; CDR3nt: TGTGCCACCAGCAGAGTTAGACGTTCGGGCACCGGGGAGCTGTTTTTT
j_gene: TRBJ1-3; len: 16; d_gene: TRBD1; abundance: NA; v_gene: TRBV6-6; CDR3aa: CASSSRTGVAGNTIYF; CDR3nt: TGTGCCAGCAGTTCCCGGACAGGGGTTGCTGGAAACACCATATATTTT